Below are 21 T cell receptor beta chains sequenced from a single sample in a study of T cell repertoires in cytomegalovirus infection. TCRdb ran MiXCR on the reads and lists one entry per CDR3 protein. This table has hundreds of thousands of distinct CDR3 sequences, 31% appearing once. The source material was PBMCs. The receptors derive from a human donor in good health (CMV status not recorded). Some clones in this sample may be carry-over from other donors' samples.

The sample holds many counts of this clonotype. The chain carries TRBV15 and TRBJ2-3; tentative D call: TRBD1 (5 bases). The CDR3 loop spans 14 amino acids. V lost 1 base to trimming and J lost 0 bases, with 5 bases between them. The germline gives CDR1 LNHNV, CDR2 YYDKDF (reference sequence). Written as DNA, the CDR3 is TGTGCCACCAGCAGAGCAGGGAGCACAGATACGCAGTATTTT. Residues: CATSRAGSTDTQYF. The whole variable domain, remainder taken from reference TRBV15 and TRBJ2-3, is DAMVIQNPRYQVTQFGKPVTLSCSQTLNHNVMYWYQQKSSQAPKLLFHYYDKDFNNEADTPDNFQSRRPNTSFCFLDIRSPGLGDTAMYLCATSRAGSTDTQYFGPGTRLTVL.

The chain carries TRBV29-1 and TRBJ1-3; D is possibly TRBD1 (5 bases). Deletions cut 7 bases from V and 1 base from J, with 8 bases between. This CDR3 has 12 amino acids. From germline, CDR1 is SQVTM and CDR2 ANQGSEA. The CDR3: CSATESGNTIYF. In DNA form, the CDR3 reads TGCAGCGCGACAGAATCTGGAAACACCATATATTTT.

This clonotype was seen ten or more times. The genes are TRBV6-1 and TRBJ1-1; no firm D call. The CDR3 consists of 17 residues. V was shortened by 3 bases and J by 6 bases, with 23 bases between the two germline ends. Germline lookup yields CDR1 MNHNS and CDR2 SASEGT. This chain's CDR3 is CASSERPGRAPVAEAFF. The CDR3, as DNA: TGTGCCAGCAGTGAGCGACCGGGCCGGGCCCCGGTTGCTGAAGCTTTCTTT.

This clonotype was detected a few times. This chain uses TRBV4-1 with TRBJ2-3; D possibly corresponds to TRBD2 (7 bases). V shed 0 bases and J shed 1 base, with 14 bases lying between them. The CDR3 runs to 17 residues. Germline V gene data show CDR1 as MGHRA and CDR2 as YSYEKL. The CDR3 DNA reads as TGCGCCAGCAGCCAAGAATATGGCGGGGGCCGCACAGATACGCAGTATTTT. Translation gives CASSQEYGGGRTDTQYF.

V is TRBV6-2 or TRBV6-3 and J is TRBJ2-3; the match to TRBD2 covers 7 bases. The germline V gene encodes CDR1 MNHEY and CDR2 SVGEGT. V gave up 0 bases and J gave up 5 bases; unmatched junction bases: 8. The CDR3 loop spans 16 amino acids. CDR3 DNA: TGTGCCAGCAGTTACTCCGGCGGGGGTGGAAGAGATACGCAGTATTTT. Translating it yields CASSYSGGGGRDTQYF.

The V call is TRBV20-1, the J call TRBJ2-1; TRBD2 matches at 8 bases. Losses at the gene ends were 6 bases for V and 2 bases for J; bases not matched to a gene: 3. Germline V CDR1 and CDR2: DFQATT, SNEGSKA (reference sequence). This CDR3 comprises 13 residues. The CDR3 spells CSAKRGTYNEQFF. CDR3 bases: TGCAGTGCCAAGCGGGGGACCTACAATGAGCAGTTCTTC.

The chain has TRBV7-6 and TRBJ1-2; D gene uncertain. V was pared by 6 bases and J by 0 bases, with 14 bases between. Per germline, CDR1 SGHVS and CDR2 FNYEAQ. The CDR3 has 15 residues. This CDR3 is CASRPLTDPNYGYTF. The CDR3 coding sequence is TGTGCCAGCAGACCCCTCACAGACCCTAACTATGGCTACACCTTC.

The chain combines TRBV28 with TRBJ2-1, with 9 bases lining up with TRBD2. The CDR3 runs to 15 residues. Germline lookup yields CDR1 MDHEN and CDR2 SYDVKM. The V segment lost 2 bases and the J segment 9 bases; nucleotides outside the gene matches: 8. DNA for the CDR3: TGTGCCAGCAGTTTAAATCCAGCGGGGGGAAGTGAGCAGTTCTTC. This codes for CASSLNPAGGSEQFF.

This clonotype was seen a few times. This chain uses TRBV2 with TRBJ2-1, with TRBD1 identical over 10 bases. Germline assignment: CDR1 SNHLY and CDR2 FYNNEI. The CDR3 has 20 residues. J gave up 2 bases and V 4 bases, and 17 bases lay outside the gene matches. DNA of the CDR3: TGTGCCAGCAGTGCCCCCCCGGGACAGGGGCTAACGGGGGCCTACAATGAGCAGTTCTTC. Translation: CASSAPPGQGLTGAYNEQFF.

Only a few counts were recorded for this clonotype. The chain carries TRBV29-1 and TRBJ1-4; D may be TRBD1 (6 bases). The ends were cut back, 6 bases at V and 4 bases at J, with 15 bases in the middle. Germline assignment: CDR1 SQVTM and CDR2 ANQGSEA. CDR3 length: 14 residues. CDR3 loop: CSVAEGGLNEKLFF. In nucleotides, the CDR3 is TGCAGCGTAGCCGAGGGGGGACTTAATGAAAAACTGTTTTTT. The full variable domain, in which reference TRBV29-1 and TRBJ1-4 provide the parts outside the CDR3, is SAVISQKPSRDICQRGTSLTIQCQVDSQVTMMFWYRQQPGQSLTLIATANQGSEATYESGFVIDKFPISRPNLTFSTLTVSNMSPEDSSIYLCSVAEGGLNEKLFFGSGTQLSVL.

This clonotype was seen ten or more times. V gene TRBV7-9 combines with J gene TRBJ1-4, with D possibly TRBD1 on 5 matching bases. V gave up 5 bases and J gave up 8 bases, with 12 bases separating them. Germline CDR1 and CDR2: SEHNR and FQNEAQ (reference sequence). This CDR3 contains 13 residues. CDR3 protein: CASSPTGGEKLFF. For the CDR3, the DNA is TGTGCCAGCAGCCCAACCGGGGGGGAAAAACTGTTTTTT.

V usage is TRBV6-5 and J usage is TRBJ2-1, with 13 bases aligning to TRBD2. The germline gives CDR1 MNHEY, CDR2 SVGAGI. The CDR3 is 17 amino acids. The CDR3 sequence is CAPPGGLAGSGGNEQFF. The CDR3, as DNA: TGTGCTCCCCCTGGGGGACTAGCGGGGTCGGGAGGGAATGAGCAGTTCTTC.

The chain couples TRBV7-9 to TRBJ1-2, with D unresolved. In germline, CDR1 is SEHNR, CDR2 FQNEAQ (reference sequence). Trimming removed 1 base at V and 2 bases at J, with 11 bases between. This CDR3 contains 15 residues. The CDR3 DNA follows: TGTGCCAGCAGCTTAGACCCGAGACTGAACTATGGCTACACCTTC. As protein: CASSLDPRLNYGYTF. The full variable domain, rest sourced from reference TRBV7-9 and TRBJ1-2, is DTGVSQNPRHKITKRGQNVTFRCDPISEHNRLYWYRQTLGQGPEFLTYFQNEAQLEKSRLLSDRFSAERPKGSFSTLEIQRTEQGDSAMYLCASSLDPRLNYGYTFGSGTRLTVV.

The chain's CDR3 is CASSTDSGGNTIYF. CDR3 in DNA: TGTGCCAGCAGCACGGACAGTGGTGGAAACACCATATATTTT. V and J are TRBV7-2 and TRBJ1-3, with D perhaps matching TRBD1 (6 bases). Germline V lookup: CDR1 SGHTA, CDR2 FQGNSA. V lost 5 bases and J 3 bases, leaving 11 bases between the germline ends. This CDR3 is built from 14 residues.

This chain connects TRBV19 to TRBJ2-3; 13 positions match TRBD2. Germline values: CDR1 LNHDA, CDR2 SQIVND (reference sequence). The CDR3 extends over 16 amino acids. V gave up 7 bases and J gave up 2 bases; unmatched junction bases: 6. The CDR3 is CASKSGLAGHTDTQYF. The DNA for the CDR3 is TGTGCCAGTAAATCGGGACTAGCGGGGCACACAGATACGCAGTATTTT.

This clonotype was found a few times. This chain connects TRBV6-1 to TRBJ1-1; 7 bases match TRBD1. With V trimmed by 7 bases and J by 8 bases, 13 bases remained unmatched. Looked up from germline, CDR1 is MNHNS and CDR2 is SASEGT. This CDR3 has 14 residues. The CDR3 nucleotides are TGTGCCAGCACACCCTTCGGGACAGACGGGGAAGCTTTCTTT. Its translation is CASTPFGTDGEAFF.

This clonotype came up many times. The chain carries TRBV11-1 and TRBJ2-1, with D perhaps matching TRBD2 (6 bases). This CDR3 has 20 residues. V was shortened by 0 bases and J by 7 bases, with 28 bases between the two germline ends. Germline V lookup: CDR1 SGHAT, CDR2 FQDESV (reference sequence). The DNA for the CDR3 is TGTGCCAGCAGCTTAGCCCGTGTCGGCGGGGCTCGGCGGATCGTTAATGAGCAGTTCTTC. Encoded protein: CASSLARVGGARRIVNEQFF.

This clonotype was seen ten or more times. The chain combines TRBV7-2 with TRBJ1-1; D is unresolved. This CDR3 comprises 15 residues. Trimming removed 5 bases at V and 0 bases at J, with 13 bases between. Germline V gives CDR1 SGHTA, CDR2 FQGNSA. This CDR3 reads CASSPARGMNTEAFF. The CDR3 nucleotides read TGTGCCAGCAGCCCAGCACGTGGTATGAACACTGAAGCTTTCTTT.

This clonotype was picked up a small number of times. V is TRBV2 and J is TRBJ2-7; D remains ambiguous. There are 12 residues in the CDR3. In germline, CDR1 is SNHLY, CDR2 FYNNEI. Trimming took off 6 bases at V and 4 bases at J, with 10 bases between the two ends. CDR3 DNA sequence: TGTGCCAGCAGCTTACGGGTGTACGAGCAGTACTTC. Its translation is CASSLRVYEQYF.

On this clonotype: It is unclear where the CDR3 begins or ends on the DNA, so no DNA is shown, and the CDR3 is as TCRdb lists it. CDR3 protein: CASWVGQGSSYEQYF. V is TRBV2 and J is TRBJ2-7; no DNA check was done on the table's D call, TRBD1. The germline V gene has CDR1 SNHLY and CDR2 FYNNEI. The CDR3 is 15 amino acids in total, end residues counted.

In its sample, this clonotype was seen a few times. The V and J genes are TRBV6-1 and TRBJ2-5; D possibly corresponds to TRBD1 (5 bases). The CDR3 spans 14 residues. The V gene lost 2 bases and the J gene lost 2 bases, with 9 bases spanning the gap. Germline assignment: CDR1 MNHNS and CDR2 SASEGT. The CDR3 here is CASSEMDTQETQYF. DNA for the CDR3: TGTGCCAGCAGTGAAATGGACACTCAAGAGACCCAGTACTTC.